Presented here are 27 T cell receptor beta chains from one specimen sequenced in a study of relationships among human T cell subsets. The T cell receptor alpha and beta CDR3 regions were amplified from mRNA by semiquantitative ARM-PCR. In ARM-PCR, communal superprimers followed tagged nested gene-specific primers for exponential amplification. TCRdb re-derived calls from the multiplex PCR reads in MiXCR, one entry per CDR3 protein. The data contain some 5,400 distinct CDR3 sequences, 50% to 65% of them singletons. CD8+ T cells were isolated by anti-CD4 multisort bead depletion, then anti-CD8 bead selection. The sample taken for sequencing was CD8+ T cells sorted from blood. All receptors come from a man aged 35 to 55 in good health.

This chain joins TRBV12-3 or TRBV12-4 and TRBJ2-1; D unclear. The CDR3 is 13 amino acids. Trimming took 3 bases from V and 2 from J, leaving 5 bases between them. This chain's CDR3 is CASSLGTYNEQFF. The CDR3 nucleotides read TGTGCCAGCAGTTTGGGGACCTACAATGAGCAGTTCTTC.

This sequence joins TRBV24-1 and TRBJ2-1; TRBD1 matches 9 bases. V lost 4 bases, J lost 7 bases, and 10 bases stayed unmatched. Germline V gene lookup returns CDR1 KGHDR and CDR2 SFDVKD. CDR3 length equals 16 residues. CDR3 nucleotide sequence: TGTGCCACCAGTGACCCGGCAAGACAGGGGGGGAATGAGCAGTTCTTC. Its protein is CATSDPARQGGNEQFF.

This clonotype came up a few times. The CDR3 region has the DNA TGTGCCAGCATCCACGACAGCTATTACACAGATACGCAGTATTTT. Translated, it gives CASIHDSYYTDTQYF. This chain links TRBV6-5 with TRBJ2-3; possible D gene TRBD1, 5 bases. The CDR3 totals 15 residues. Trimming took off 7 bases at V and 2 bases at J, with 16 bases between the two ends. CDR1 is MNHEY and CDR2 is SVGAGI in the germline V gene.

The CDR3 protein is CAITGPPEAFF. The CDR3 nucleotides read TGCGCCATAACAGGGCCCCCTGAAGCTTTCTTT. The chain couples TRBV23-1 to TRBJ1-1; D is possibly TRBD1 (6 bases). TRBV23-1 is an ORF, and what it does is uncertain. V lost 10 bases and J 6 bases, leaving 12 bases between the germline ends. There are 11 residues in the CDR3.

This clonotype was seen only a few times. The chain employs TRBV19 and TRBJ2-1; the D gene is possibly TRBD1 (5 bases). There are 15 residues in the CDR3. From germline, CDR1 is LNHDA and CDR2 SQIVND (reference sequence). Trimming removed 3 bases at V and 0 bases at J, with 9 bases between. CDR3: CASSITGSSYNEQFF. CDR3 DNA: TGTGCCAGTAGTATTACAGGTAGCTCCTACAATGAGCAGTTCTTC.

CDR3 region: CASSQDRGQGPAYNEQFF. CDR3 DNA: TGTGCCAGCAGCCAAGATCGCGGACAGGGGCCCGCCTACAATGAGCAGTTCTTC. The chain joins TRBV14 to TRBJ2-1; TRBD1 agrees at 9 bases. CDR3 length equals 18 residues. Germline V lookup: CDR1 SGHDN, CDR2 FVKESK. Trimming cost V 0 bases and J 2 bases; bases outside gene matches: 8.

V is TRBV27 and J is TRBJ2-7; D gene uncertain. V shed 4 bases and J shed 4 bases, with 11 bases lying between them. The CDR3 runs 13 residues. The germline gives CDR1 MNHEY, CDR2 SMNVEV (reference sequence). The CDR3 DNA reads TGTGCCAGCAGTTGGTCGGCAGCTTACGAGCAGTACTTC. Amino acids: CASSWSAAYEQYF.

Concerning this clonotype: The junction and the germline gene differ at one end; a read error may be behind it. The rearrangement links TRBV25-1 to TRBJ1-2, with D possibly TRBD1 on 5 matching bases. The CDR3 is 13 amino acids. Germline V gives CDR1 MGHDK, CDR2 SYGVNS. CDR3 sequence: CTSMGGGHYGYTF. CDR3 bases: TGTACCAGCATGGGGGGAGGACACTATGGCTACACCTTT.

The chain recombines TRBV27 with TRBJ2-3; 7 bases agree with TRBD1. This CDR3 is built from 14 residues. Germline V gives CDR1 MNHEY, CDR2 SMNVEV (reference sequence). Losses at the gene ends were 5 bases for V and 5 bases for J; bases not matched to a gene: 7. CDR3 in amino acids: CASSARDREDTQYF. The CDR3 DNA reads TGTGCCAGCAGTGCCCGGGACAGAGAAGATACGCAGTATTTT.

This clonotype was counted a few times. The genes are TRBV6-4 and TRBJ2-4; maybe TRBD1 (5 bases). Germline V gene sequence: CDR1 MRHNA, CDR2 SNTAGT. CDR3 length: 16 residues. Trimming left V 0 bases short and J 0 bases short, with 9 bases between. The CDR3: CASSDSTALAKNIQYF. CDR3 nucleotides: TGTGCCAGCAGTGACTCGACAGCGCTAGCCAAAAACATTCAGTACTTC.

This clonotype was found a few times. V gene TRBV3-1 combines with J gene TRBJ2-3; weak D call: TRBD1 (5 bases). The germline CDR1 and CDR2 sequences are LGHDT and YNNKEL (reference sequence). The CDR3 consists of 15 residues. V lost 2 bases and J lost 4, with 13 bases in between. CDR3 sequence: CASSQRGHGPDTQYF. CDR3 bases: TGTGCCAGCAGCCAACGAGGACATGGGCCAGATACGCAGTATTTT.

This clonotype was detected a few times. The chain couples TRBV11-2 to TRBJ2-7; D is undetermined. Germline V gene lookup returns CDR1 SGHAT and CDR2 FQNNGV. Between the trimmed V and J ends, which lost 0 bases and 3 bases, there was a span of 18 bases. This CDR3 contains 17 residues. CDR3 protein: CASSLEATAEYYYEQYF. The CDR3 DNA reads as TGTGCCAGCAGCTTAGAAGCTACTGCGGAGTACTACTACGAGCAGTACTTC.

The chain combines TRBV20-1 with TRBJ2-7, with D hard to call. The CDR3 runs 12 residues. The V gene's germline CDR1 is DFQATT and CDR2 SNEGSKA (reference sequence). V shed 3 bases and J shed 5 bases, with 11 bases lying between them. CDR3 sequence reads: CSARELEHEQYF. DNA for the CDR3: TGCAGTGCTAGGGAACTGGAGCACGAGCAGTACTTC.

Comment on this clonotype: The conserved phenylalanine or tryptophan normally closing the CDR3 is absent here, so this likely arose from a read error. The V and J genes are TRBV28 and TRBJ2-1, with 7 bases that match TRBD1. V gave up 7 bases and J gave up 5 bases; unmatched junction bases: 8. Looked up from germline, CDR1 is MDHEN and CDR2 is SYDVKM. This CDR3 spans 14 amino acids. The CDR3 DNA is TGTGCCAGCAATGAAGGGGGCGGTAACAATGAGCAGTTCCTC. Protein sequence: CASNEGGGNNEQFL.

V gene TRBV29-1 combines with J gene TRBJ2-7; tentative D call: TRBD1 (5 bases). V lost 0 bases and J lost 6, with 18 bases in between. The germline V gene encodes CDR1 SQVTM and CDR2 ANQGSEA. The CDR3 is 15 residues long. CDR3: CSVEDRSGFGIEQYF. DNA for the CDR3: TGCAGCGTTGAAGATCGGTCAGGGTTCGGCATCGAGCAGTACTTC.

This clonotype has more than one count but fewer than ten. The V gene is TRBV18, the J gene TRBJ1-4; 7 bases match TRBD1. The CDR3 sequence is 18 residues long. V shed 0 bases and J 3 bases; nucleotides not matched to a gene: 10. From germline, CDR1 is KGHSH and CDR2 LQKENI. CDR3: CASSPPPGQSRANEKLFF. In nucleotides, the CDR3 is TGTGCCAGCTCACCACCTCCGGGACAGTCCAGAGCTAATGAAAAACTGTTTTTT.

V is TRBV7-9 and J is TRBJ2-7; TRBD1 might be the D (5 bases). V gave up 5 bases and J gave up 4 bases, with 15 bases separating them. Germline CDR1 is SEHNR and CDR2 is FQNEAQ (reference sequence). The CDR3 runs 14 residues. As DNA, the CDR3 is TGTGCCAGCAGCCCAAGACAGAACCTTTACGAGCAGTACTTC. It specifies CASSPRQNLYEQYF.

The chain recombines TRBV6-5 with TRBJ2-1, with 7 positions matching TRBD2. CDR3 size: 12 residues. CDR1 is MNHEY and CDR2 is SVGAGI in the germline V gene. V gave up 6 bases and J gave up 7 bases; unmatched junction bases: 3. CDR3 coding DNA: TGTGCCAGCAGGCAACTAGCGAATGAGCAGTTCTTC. Translation gives CASRQLANEQFF.

The V call is TRBV27, the J call TRBJ2-7; TRBD1 or TRBD2 may be the D gene (5 bases each). V was clipped by 4 bases and J by 0 bases, with 10 bases between them. Per germline, CDR1 MNHEY and CDR2 SMNVEV (reference sequence). The CDR3 extends over 14 amino acids. CDR3 nucleotides: TGTGCCAGCAGTTCCAGGGAGAGCTCCTACGAGCAGTACTTC. Protein product: CASSSRESSYEQYF.

The chain has TRBV4-1 and TRBJ2-3; D unresolved. V was pared by 2 bases and J by 1 base, with 10 bases between. CDR1 and CDR2 (germline): MGHRA, YSYEKL. The CDR3 is made up of 15 amino acids. The CDR3 DNA is TGCGCCAGCAGCCAAATTCCTAGGGGCACAGATACGCAGTATTTT. Translated, it gives CASSQIPRGTDTQYF.

Written as DNA, the CDR3 is TGTGCCAGCAGTTTACAGGGAGGGAATGAGCAGTTCTTC. Amino acids: CASSLQGGNEQFF. The chain carries TRBV27 and TRBJ2-1; 7 bases match TRBD2. Germline assignment: CDR1 MNHEY and CDR2 SMNVEV (reference sequence). This CDR3 has 13 residues. V shed 2 bases and J 7 bases; nucleotides not matched to a gene: 2.

This clonotype was counted a few times. The gene calls are TRBV27 and TRBJ1-6; weak D call: TRBD1 (6 bases). Germline lookup yields CDR1 MNHEY and CDR2 SMNVEV (reference sequence). This CDR3 is 13 amino acids long. Trimming shortened V by 11 bases and J by 7 bases, and 15 bases separated the two germline ends. The CDR3 loop is CAPGTNGNSPLHF. Written as DNA, the CDR3 is TGTGCCCCTGGGACAAACGGGAATTCACCCCTCCACTTT.

Turning to this clonotype: The junction departs from germline at one end; a sequencing error may be responsible. The V and J genes are TRBV5-4 and TRBJ2-1; 8 bases are a match to TRBD1. The CDR3 totals 16 residues. CDR1 and CDR2 (germline): SGHNT, YYREEE (reference sequence). This CDR3 is CASSQDEGQGYNEQFF. The DNA for the CDR3 is TGCGCCAGCAGCCAAGATGAAGGACAGGGATACAATGAGCAGTTCTTC.

This clonotype was seen a handful of times. The chain recombines TRBV29-1 with TRBJ2-1; perhaps TRBD2 as D (6 bases). Germline lookup yields CDR1 SQVTM and CDR2 ANQGSEA. This CDR3 spans 14 amino acids. V gave up 0 bases and J gave up 6 bases, with 12 bases separating them. CDR3 sequence (DNA): TGCAGCGTTGAAGATGGCGGGATCTTCAATGAGCAGTTCTTC. This translates into CSVEDGGIFNEQFF.

CDR3 amino acids: CAWDLTGVGNIQYF. Here the CDR3 DNA reads TGTGCCTGGGATCTCACAGGGGTGGGAAACATTCAGTACTTC. The rearrangement uses TRBV30 and TRBJ2-4; TRBD1 aligns across 7 bases. The CDR3 has 14 amino acids. Germline CDR1 reads GTSNPN; CDR2 reads SVGIG (reference sequence). The V gene end was trimmed by 5 bases and the J gene end by 6 bases; junction bases not matched to a gene: 10.

This clonotype has a handful of counts. Here the CDR3 reads CASSPSLLAYEQYF. CDR3 bases: TGTGCCAGCAGTCCCTCTCTATTAGCCTACGAGCAGTACTTC. V usage is TRBV12-3 or TRBV12-4 and J usage is TRBJ2-7; D is unresolved. The CDR3 loop spans 14 amino acids. Trimming left V 5 bases short and J 2 bases short, with 13 bases between.

CDR3 sequence: CASSQERTGLLLEQYF. DNA for the CDR3: TGTGCCAGCAGCCAAGAAAGAACGGGACTACTCCTCGAGCAGTACTTC. The chain couples TRBV4-2 to TRBJ2-7; TRBD2 matches at 7 bases. Germline V gene data show CDR1 as LGHNA and CDR2 as YNFKEQ. The J segment lost 6 bases and the V segment lost 0 bases, leaving 11 bases of the junction unmatched. The CDR3 covers 16 residues.